Following are 24 T cell receptor beta chains from one sample sequenced in a study of CD8+ T cells in alopecia areata. Treatment indicated: oral pan-JAK inhibitor, 5-10 mg twice daily. Extracted RNA was reverse transcribed into cDNA, the sequencing template. Assay: immunoSEQ multiplex PCR; the TCRdb copy retains only in-frame clones and omits some. Found here are some 240,000 clones, about 57% of them singletons; the top ten hold 1.6%. This specimen was CD4+ T cells sorted from blood, taken at week 4, from a patient treated with tofacitinib. These receptors came from a human donor with alopecia areata.

J is TRBJ1-1 and V is TRBV18; D unresolved. The V gene lost 0 bases and the J gene lost 1 base, with 9 bases spanning the gap. CDR3 length: 15 amino acids. The germline gives CDR1 KGHSH, CDR2 LQKENI. Here the CDR3 reads CASSPPAQQNTEAFF. The CDR3 nucleotides read TGTGCCAGCTCACCACCGGCACAGCAGAACACTGAAGCTTTCTTT.

This clone was seen repeatedly, ten times or more. The germline gene is not matched at one end of the junction; a read error may be the cause. This chain joins TRBV11-2 and TRBJ1-6, with 7 bases lining up with TRBD1. The CDR3 runs to 14 residues. Germline CDR1 reads SGHAT; CDR2 reads FQNNGV. CDR3 DNA: TGTGCCAGCAGCGCACAGGGGTATAGTTCACCCCTCCACTTT. Translation gives CASSAQGYSSPLHF.

This chain connects TRBV29-1 to TRBJ1-1; TRBD1 might be the D (6 bases). CDR1 is SQVTM, CDR2 ANQGSEA, per germline. This CDR3 has 14 amino acids. The ends were cut back, 3 bases at V and 1 base at J, with 12 bases in the middle. The CDR3, as DNA: TGCAGCGTTGAGGGCTTGACAGGGAACACTGAAGCTTTCTTT. Protein product: CSVEGLTGNTEAFF.

The chain uses TRBV9 and TRBJ1-6, with 8 positions matching TRBD1. The CDR3 runs 14 residues. Germline V gene lookup returns CDR1 SGDLS and CDR2 YYNGEE. The ends lost 3 bases at V and 8 bases at J; junction bases unmatched: 4. CDR3 bases: TGTGCCAGCAGCGGACAGGGGTTGGATTCACCCCTCCACTTT. As protein: CASSGQGLDSPLHF.

The rearrangement joins TRBV7-6 to TRBJ2-2, with D maybe TRBD2 (6 bases). The V end was cut by 5 bases, the J end by 1 base, with 11 bases between. CDR3 length equals 15 residues. Germline V gene sequence: CDR1 SGHVS, CDR2 FNYEAQ. The CDR3 DNA sequence: TGTGCCAGCAGCGCGTCCGGGGGGAACACCGGGGAGCTGTTTTTT. Translation: CASSASGGNTGELFF. Full variable domain (outside the CDR3, taken from reference TRBV7-6 and TRBJ2-2): GAGVSQSPRYKVTKRGQDVALRCDPISGHVSLYWYRQALGQGPEFLTYFNYEAQQDKSGLPNDRFSAERPEGSISTLTIQRTEQRDSAMYRCASSASGGNTGELFFGEGSRLTVL.

This rearrangement joins TRBV7-9 to TRBJ1-5, with TRBD1 matching 9 bases. CDR3 size: 18 residues. The germline V gene has CDR1 SEHNR and CDR2 FQNEAQ (reference sequence). With V trimmed by 2 bases and J by 2 bases, 10 bases remained unmatched. The CDR3 here is CASSLPLQGAVGNQPQHF. The CDR3, as DNA: TGTGCCAGCAGCTTACCCCTACAGGGGGCTGTTGGCAATCAGCCCCAGCATTTT.

This chain connects TRBV30 to TRBJ1-1; D is possibly TRBD1 (5 bases). The V gene lost 5 bases and the J gene lost 6 bases, with 16 bases spanning the gap. Germline V gene data show CDR1 as GTSNPN and CDR2 as SVGIG (reference sequence). The CDR3 has 13 residues. This CDR3 reads CAWGINRRPEAFF. The DNA of the CDR3 is TGTGCCTGGGGGATAAACAGGCGGCCTGAAGCTTTCTTT.

The chain employs TRBV30 and TRBJ2-6; the match to TRBD1 covers 8 bases. CDR1 is GTSNPN and CDR2 is SVGIG in the germline V gene (reference sequence). Unmatched junction bases numbered 6, after V lost 0 bases and J lost 2 bases. The CDR3 sequence is 17 residues long. CDR3 amino acids: CAWSVRHRGTGANVLTF. The CDR3 DNA reads TGTGCCTGGAGTGTACGTCACAGGGGGACTGGGGCCAACGTCCTGACTTTC.

This clone was recorded a few times. The limits of the CDR3 on the DNA are not certain, so only TCRdb's listed CDR3 is given. The rearrangement uses TRBV7-2 and TRBJ1-2. Germline CDR1 reads SGHTA; CDR2 reads FQGNSA. The CDR3 is 14 residues long, ends included. This CDR3 reads CASSFASGAGSNTF.

The rearrangement uses TRBV10-3 and TRBJ2-2, with D uncertain. The CDR3 is made up of 12 amino acids. In germline, CDR1 is ENHRY, CDR2 SYGVKD. Between the trimmed V and J ends, which lost 6 bases and 0 bases, there was a span of 2 bases. The CDR3: CAIRANTGELFF. In nucleotides, the CDR3 is TGTGCCATCAGGGCGAACACCGGGGAGCTGTTTTTT.

The chain links TRBV27 to TRBJ2-2; D uncertain. The ends were cut back, 7 bases at V and 0 bases at J, with 15 bases in the middle. Germline CDR1 is MNHEY and CDR2 is SMNVEV (reference sequence). The CDR3 contains 16 residues. The CDR3 here is CASTPWGATNTGELFF. The CDR3 DNA reads TGTGCCAGCACCCCGTGGGGTGCAACGAACACCGGGGAGCTGTTTTTT.

This clone was picked up a small number of times. The chain carries TRBV4-3 and TRBJ2-5, with 8 positions matching TRBD2. The CDR3 has 17 residues. Germline V gene sequence: CDR1 LGHNA, CDR2 YSLEER. The J segment lost 5 bases and the V segment lost 0 bases, leaving 11 bases of the junction unmatched. The CDR3 loop reads CASSQDVGLGESETQYF. Here the CDR3 DNA reads TGCGCCAGCAGCCAAGATGTGGGACTAGGGGAGTCGGAGACCCAGTACTTC.

This clone showed up just a few times. The chain combines TRBV7-2 with TRBJ2-3; perhaps TRBD2 as D (6 bases). The germline gives CDR1 SGHTA, CDR2 FQGNSA. The CDR3 is 14 residues long. The ends were cut back, 5 bases at V and 6 bases at J, with 15 bases in the middle. The CDR3 is CASSPSGAGDTQYF. Written as DNA, the CDR3 is TGTGCCAGCAGCCCCTCGGGAGCTGGGGATACGCAGTATTTT.

This clone was found a few times. The chain links TRBV5-6 to TRBJ2-1, with D perhaps being TRBD1 or TRBD2 (5 bases each). The CDR3 contains 15 residues. Germline V gene lookup returns CDR1 SGHDT and CDR2 YYEEEE. Trimming cost V 2 bases and J 1 base, with 10 bases left between them. CDR3: CASSFEWGSYNEQFF. The CDR3 nucleotides read TGTGCCAGCAGCTTCGAATGGGGGTCCTACAATGAGCAGTTCTTC.

The chain is built from TRBV2 and TRBJ2-7; TRBD1 matches at 9 bases. The CDR3 has 11 residues. Per germline, CDR1 SNHLY and CDR2 FYNNEI. V lost 6 bases to trimming and J lost 11 bases; unmatched junction nucleotides: 5. As DNA, the CDR3 is TGTGCCAGCAGCCGGGACAGGGAGGAGTACTTC. This encodes CASSRDREEYF.

This clone appeared a few times. The V call is TRBV29-1, the J call TRBJ2-5, with D perhaps TRBD2 (5 bases). V shed 4 bases and J shed 2 bases, with 17 bases lying between them. CDR1 is SQVTM and CDR2 is ANQGSEA in the germline V gene. This CDR3 spans 15 amino acids. The DNA of the CDR3 is TGCAGCGTTGTGGAGGAAGGGTACCGACAAGAGACCCAGTACTTC. Residues: CSVVEEGYRQETQYF.

The genes are TRBV7-2 and TRBJ2-5, with 7 bases identical to TRBD2. Germline CDR1 is SGHTA and CDR2 is FQGNSA. The CDR3 contains 19 residues. The J segment lost 2 bases and the V segment lost 0 bases, leaving 15 bases of the junction unmatched. The CDR3 bases are TGTGCCAGCAGCTTAGCCCGCGGTTCCGCCCTAGCGGTACAAGAGACCCAGTACTTC. Translating it yields CASSLARGSALAVQETQYF.

This clone has just a few counts. The rearrangement uses TRBV29-1 and TRBJ1-2; D gene unclear. Germline loops: CDR1 SQVTM, CDR2 ANQGSEA. This CDR3 region has 11 residues. V shed 7 bases and J shed 5 bases, with 11 bases lying between them. The CDR3 coding sequence is TGCAGCGCGTTTGAGGTTTATGGCTACACCTTC. Its protein product is CSAFEVYGYTF.

The rearrangement links TRBV6-1 to TRBJ1-6; D is unclear. Germline V gene sequence: CDR1 MNHNS, CDR2 SASEGT. The length of the CDR3 is 15 residues. V gave up 8 bases and J gave up 0 bases, with 11 bases separating them. CDR3 residues: CASLDGSSYNSPLHF. Here the CDR3 DNA reads TGTGCCAGCCTGGACGGGAGCTCCTATAATTCACCCCTCCACTTT.

The J gene is TRBJ1-4, the V gene TRBV19; 8 positions agree with TRBD1. Germline values: CDR1 LNHDA, CDR2 SQIVND (reference sequence). The CDR3 loop spans 15 amino acids. V shed 6 bases and J 8 bases; nucleotides not matched to a gene: 11. This CDR3 reads CASRELQGVSEKLFF. DNA of the CDR3: TGTGCCAGTAGGGAATTACAGGGGGTTTCGGAAAAACTGTTTTTT.

The V and J genes are TRBV5-6 and TRBJ2-7; TRBD1 aligns across 7 bases. This CDR3 spans 13 amino acids. Germline V CDR1 and CDR2: SGHDT, YYEEEE. V was clipped by 1 base and J by 2 bases; unmatched bases: 0. The CDR3 bases are TGTGCCAGCAGCTTGACAGGGGCCTACGAGCAGTACTTC. Translating gives CASSLTGAYEQYF.

The chain combines TRBV6-5 with TRBJ2-7; D is unresolved. Trimming took 8 bases from V and 1 from J, leaving 9 bases between them. This CDR3 contains 12 residues. Germline V gene lookup returns CDR1 MNHEY and CDR2 SVGAGI. CDR3 nucleotide sequence: TGTGCCAGCGGAGACGGATCCTACGAGCAGTACTTC. This encodes CASGDGSYEQYF.

The sample holds one count of this clone. V is TRBV5-1 and J is TRBJ2-1; maybe TRBD1 (5 bases). CDR3 size: 16 residues. Germline CDR1 reads SGHRS; CDR2 reads YFSETQ. V lost 4 bases to trimming and J lost 0 bases, with 14 bases between them. CDR3 sequence reads: CASSPDTISSYNEQFF. As DNA, the CDR3 is TGCGCCAGCAGCCCGGACACAATCAGCTCCTACAATGAGCAGTTCTTC.

This chain uses TRBV29-1 with TRBJ2-3; D tentatively reads TRBD1 or TRBD2 (5 bases each). Trimming left V 2 bases short and J 2 bases short, with 11 bases between. CDR1 is SQVTM and CDR2 is ANQGSEA in the germline V gene. The CDR3 is 14 amino acids. CDR3 nucleotides: TGCAGCGTTGAAACGGGACGGCTCACAGATACGCAGTATTTT. This gives the protein CSVETGRLTDTQYF.